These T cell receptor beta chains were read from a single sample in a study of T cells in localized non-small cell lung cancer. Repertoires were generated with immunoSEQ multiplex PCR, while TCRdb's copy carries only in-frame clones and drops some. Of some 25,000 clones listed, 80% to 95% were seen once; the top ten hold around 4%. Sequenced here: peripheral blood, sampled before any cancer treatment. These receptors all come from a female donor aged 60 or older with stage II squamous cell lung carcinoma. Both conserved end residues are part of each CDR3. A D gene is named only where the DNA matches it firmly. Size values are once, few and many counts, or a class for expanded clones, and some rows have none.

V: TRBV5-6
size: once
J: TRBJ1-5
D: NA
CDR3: CASSLITPSTDTQHF
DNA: TGTGCCAGCAGCTTGATAACCCCCAGCACAGATACGCAGCATTTT

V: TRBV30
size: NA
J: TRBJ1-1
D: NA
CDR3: CAWSPGGNTEAFF
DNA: TGTGCCTGGAGTCCTGGGGGGAACACTGAAGCTTTCTTT

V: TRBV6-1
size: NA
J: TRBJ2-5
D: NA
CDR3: CASNRGAQETQYF
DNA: TGTGCCAGCAATCGGGGGGCTCAAGAGACCCAGTACTTC

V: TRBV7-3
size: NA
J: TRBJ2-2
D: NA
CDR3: CASSLNRGGITGELFF
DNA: TGTGCCAGCAGCTTAAACCGGGGAGGTATCACCGGGGAGCTGTTTTTT

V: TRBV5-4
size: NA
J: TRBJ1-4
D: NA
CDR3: CASSLDPGGEKLFF
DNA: TGTGCCAGCAGCTTGGACCCCGGGGGCGAAAAACTGTTTTTT

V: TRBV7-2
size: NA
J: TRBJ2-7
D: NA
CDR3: CASSPSGATGREYF
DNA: TGTGCCAGCAGCCCCTCCGGGGCGACAGGGAGGGAGTACTTC

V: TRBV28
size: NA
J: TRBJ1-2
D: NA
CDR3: CASSSRVLYGYTF
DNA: TGTGCCAGCAGTTCAAGGGTCCTGTATGGCTACACCTTC

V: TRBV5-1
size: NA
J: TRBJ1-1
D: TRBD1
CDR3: CASSLSRGQGTEAFF
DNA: TGCGCCAGCAGCCTATCCAGGGGGCAGGGTACTGAAGCTTTCTTT

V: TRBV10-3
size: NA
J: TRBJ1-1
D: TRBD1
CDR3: CAISESSTGRRTEAFF
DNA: TGTGCCATCAGTGAGTCCTCGACAGGGAGGAGAACTGAAGCTTTCTTT

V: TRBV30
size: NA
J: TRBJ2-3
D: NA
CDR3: CAWGDWKADTQYF
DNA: TGTGCCTGGGGGGACTGGAAGGCAGATACGCAGTATTTT

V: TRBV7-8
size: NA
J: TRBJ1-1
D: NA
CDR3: CASSEAGGHTEAFF
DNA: TGTGCCAGCAGCGAAGCCGGGGGGCACACTGAAGCTTTCTTT

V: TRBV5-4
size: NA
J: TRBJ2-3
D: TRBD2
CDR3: CASSPIREATDTQYF
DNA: TGTGCCAGCAGCCCAATACGGGAGGCCACAGATACGCAGTATTTT

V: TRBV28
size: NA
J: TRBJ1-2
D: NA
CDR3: CASSTRLYGYTF
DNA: TGTGCCAGCAGTACACGCCTCTATGGCTACACCTTC

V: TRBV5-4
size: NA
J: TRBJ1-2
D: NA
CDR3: CASSFDLRGHTF
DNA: TGTGCCAGCAGCTTTGACCTCCGGGGCCACACCTTC

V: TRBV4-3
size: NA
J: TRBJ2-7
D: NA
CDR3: CASSQDRVDSLEQYF
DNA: TGCGCCAGCAGCCAAGACAGGGTAGACTCATTGGAGCAGTACTTC

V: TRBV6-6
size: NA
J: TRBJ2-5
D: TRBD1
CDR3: CASSGRQGLSETQYF
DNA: TGTGCCAGCAGCGGTCGACAGGGGTTGTCAGAGACCCAGTACTTC

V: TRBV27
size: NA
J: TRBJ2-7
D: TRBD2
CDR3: CASSLVSLAGVPSEDEQYF
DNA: TGTGCCAGCAGTTTAGTATCGCTAGCGGGGGTCCCTAGCGAAGACGAGCAGTACTTC

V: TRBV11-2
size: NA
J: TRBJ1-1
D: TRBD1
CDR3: CASSPWTGSPIGAFF
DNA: TGTGCCAGCAGCCCGTGGACAGGGTCGCCCATAGGAGCTTTCTTT

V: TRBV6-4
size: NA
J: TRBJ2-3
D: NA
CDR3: CASSDSGGPGADTQYF
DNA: TGTGCCAGCAGTGACTCGGGGGGGCCGGGTGCAGATACGCAGTATTTT

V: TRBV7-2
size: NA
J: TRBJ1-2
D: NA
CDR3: CASSLEQGYHGYTF
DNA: TGTGCCAGCAGCTTAGAACAGGGTTATCACGGCTACACCTTC

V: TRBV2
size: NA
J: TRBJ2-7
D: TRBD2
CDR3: CASSTPRLADEQYF
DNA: TGTGCCAGCAGCACCCCCCGACTAGCGGACGAGCAGTACTTC

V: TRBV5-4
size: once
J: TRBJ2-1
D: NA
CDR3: CASRAWLGGTDNEQFF
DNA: TGTGCCAGCCGCGCATGGTTGGGAGGCACCGACAATGAGCAGTTCTTC

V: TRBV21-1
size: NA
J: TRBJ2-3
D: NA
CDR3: CASSKESSGKSGQTDTQYF
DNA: TGTGCCAGCAGCAAAGAATCTAGCGGGAAGAGTGGGCAAACAGATACGCAGTATTTT

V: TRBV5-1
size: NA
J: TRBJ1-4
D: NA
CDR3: CASSLDPTGRGEKLFF
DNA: TGCGCCAGCAGCTTGGACCCCACAGGGCGGGGTGAAAAACTGTTTTTT

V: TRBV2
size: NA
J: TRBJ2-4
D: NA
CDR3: CASRELLAKNIQYF
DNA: TGTGCCAGCAGAGAGCTACTCGCCAAAAACATTCAGTACTTC

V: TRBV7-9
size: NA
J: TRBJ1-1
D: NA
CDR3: CASSLGWGGTEAFF
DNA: TGTGCCAGCAGCTTAGGTTGGGGAGGCACTGAAGCTTTCTTT

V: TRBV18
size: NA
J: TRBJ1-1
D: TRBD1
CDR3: CASSLRTGARNTEAFF
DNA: TGTGCCAGCTCACTTCGGACAGGGGCCAGGAACACTGAAGCTTTCTTT

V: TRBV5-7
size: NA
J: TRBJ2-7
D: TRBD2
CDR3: CASSLCVLAERYEQYF
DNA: TGTGCCAGCAGCTTGTGTGTACTAGCGGAGCGCTACGAGCAGTACTTC

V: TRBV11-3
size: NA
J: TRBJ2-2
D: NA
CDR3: CASSLDMASSAGELFF
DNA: TGTGCCAGCAGCTTAGATATGGCTAGTTCAGCCGGGGAGCTGTTTTTT

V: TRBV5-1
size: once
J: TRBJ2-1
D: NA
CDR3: CASSLNGQSSYNEQFF
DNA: TGCGCCAGCAGCTTGAATGGACAGAGCTCCTACAATGAGCAGTTCTTC

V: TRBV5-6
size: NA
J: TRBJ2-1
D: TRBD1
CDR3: CASSFRQGKDYNEQFF
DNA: TGTGCCAGCAGCTTTCGACAGGGAAAGGACTACAATGAGCAGTTCTTC

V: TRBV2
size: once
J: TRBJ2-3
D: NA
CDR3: CASSALLDTDTQYF
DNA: TGTGCCAGCAGTGCACTATTGGACACAGATACGCAGTATTTT

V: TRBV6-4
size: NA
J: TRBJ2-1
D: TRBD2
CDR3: CASSVSGEPYNEQFF
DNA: TGTGCCAGCAGCGTTAGCGGGGAACCCTACAATGAGCAGTTCTTC

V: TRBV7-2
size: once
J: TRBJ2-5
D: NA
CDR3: CATAGASQETQYF
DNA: TGTGCCACTGCGGGGGCTTCACAAGAGACCCAGTACTTC

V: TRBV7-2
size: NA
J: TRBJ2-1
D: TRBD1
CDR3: CASSLYRGPNEQFF
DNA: TGTGCCAGCAGCTTATACAGGGGGCCCAATGAGCAGTTCTTC

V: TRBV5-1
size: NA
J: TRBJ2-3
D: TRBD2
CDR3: CASSGTSGSADTQYF
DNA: TGCGCCAGCAGCGGGACTAGCGGGAGTGCAGATACGCAGTATTTT

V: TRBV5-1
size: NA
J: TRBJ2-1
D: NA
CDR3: CASSSGALRNEQFF
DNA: TGCGCCAGCAGCTCGGGGGCCTTACGCAATGAGCAGTTCTTC

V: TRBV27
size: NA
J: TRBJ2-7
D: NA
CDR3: CASGVYRRDTYEQYF
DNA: TGTGCCAGCGGAGTTTATCGAAGGGACACCTACGAGCAGTACTTC

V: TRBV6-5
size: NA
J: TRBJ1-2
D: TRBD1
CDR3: CASSYSGGDYGYTF
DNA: TGTGCCAGCAGTTACTCAGGGGGCGACTATGGCTACACCTTC

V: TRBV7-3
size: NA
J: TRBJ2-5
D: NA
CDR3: CASSTGGQGKTQYF
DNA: TGTGCCAGTTCAACCGGCGGGCAGGGGAAGACCCAGTACTTC

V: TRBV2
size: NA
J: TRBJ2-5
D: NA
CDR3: CASNWGPPEPQYF
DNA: TGTGCCAGCAACTGGGGTCCACCGGAGCCCCAGTACTTC

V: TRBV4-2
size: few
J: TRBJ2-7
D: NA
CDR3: CASSQTLVIGGGNEQYF
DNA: TGTGCCAGCAGCCAAACCCTGGTCATAGGGGGGGGGAACGAGCAGTACTTC

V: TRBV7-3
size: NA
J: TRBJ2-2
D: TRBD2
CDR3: CASSLQARTSGNTGELFF
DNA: TGTGCCAGCAGCTTACAGGCGAGGACTAGCGGAAACACCGGGGAGCTGTTTTTT

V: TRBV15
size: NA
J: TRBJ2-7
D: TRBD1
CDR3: CATSRRQGNYEQYF
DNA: TGTGCCACCAGCAGAAGACAGGGGAACTACGAGCAGTACTTC

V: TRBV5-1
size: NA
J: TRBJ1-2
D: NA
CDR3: CASSVDPLGQNNYGYTF
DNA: TGCGCCAGCAGCGTGGACCCCTTGGGGCAGAATAACTATGGCTACACCTTC

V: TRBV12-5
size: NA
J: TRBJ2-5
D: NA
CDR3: CASGLGAKGQETQYF
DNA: TGTGCTAGTGGTTTGGGGGCAAAGGGGCAAGAGACCCAGTACTTC

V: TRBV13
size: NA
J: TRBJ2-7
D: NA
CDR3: CASSFEDADEQYF
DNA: TGTGCCAGCAGCTTCGAGGACGCTGACGAGCAGTACTTC

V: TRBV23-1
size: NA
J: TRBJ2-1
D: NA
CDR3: CASSQGLPGSYNEQFF
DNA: TGCGCCAGCAGTCAAGGGCTCCCTGGCTCCTACAATGAGCAGTTCTTC

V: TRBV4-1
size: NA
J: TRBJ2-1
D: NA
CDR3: CASSQDPSSSYNEQFF
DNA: TGCGCCAGCAGCCAAGATCCTAGCAGCTCCTACAATGAGCAGTTCTTC

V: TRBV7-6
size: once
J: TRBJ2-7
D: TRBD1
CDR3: CASSLGTGVRSYEQYF
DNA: TGTGCCAGCAGCTTAGGAACAGGGGTGAGATCCTACGAGCAGTACTTC

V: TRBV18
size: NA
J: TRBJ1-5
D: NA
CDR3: CASSPQGTGNQPQHF
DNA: TGTGCCAGCTCACCCCAGGGGACGGGCAATCAGCCCCAGCATTTT

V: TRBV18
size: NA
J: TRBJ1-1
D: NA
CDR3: CASSPLAGENTEAFF
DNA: TGTGCCAGCTCACCACTAGCAGGGGAAAACACTGAAGCTTTCTTT

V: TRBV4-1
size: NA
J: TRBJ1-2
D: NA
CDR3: CASSHPDRFYGYTF
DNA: TGCGCCAGCAGCCACCCAGACAGGTTCTATGGCTACACCTTC

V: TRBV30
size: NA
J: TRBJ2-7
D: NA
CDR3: CAWRDSYEQYF
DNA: TGTGCCTGGAGGGACAGCTACGAGCAGTACTTC

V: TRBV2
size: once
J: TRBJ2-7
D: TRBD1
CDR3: CASSEQGAPYEQYF
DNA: TGTGCCAGCAGTGAGCAGGGGGCCCCCTACGAGCAGTACTTC

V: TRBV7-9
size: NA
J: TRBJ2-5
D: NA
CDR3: CASSLSGGRQYF
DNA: TGTGCCAGCAGCCTTAGCGGAGGACGGCAGTACTTC

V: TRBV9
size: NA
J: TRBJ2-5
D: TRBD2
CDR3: CASSGPGLGIGETQYF
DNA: TGTGCCAGCAGCGGGCCGGGACTAGGTATTGGAGAGACCCAGTACTTC

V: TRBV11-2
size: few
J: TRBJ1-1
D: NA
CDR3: CASILLPGTEAFF
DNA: TGTGCCAGCATCCTACTCCCGGGGACTGAAGCTTTCTTT

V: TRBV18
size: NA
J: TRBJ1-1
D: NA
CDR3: CASSGGEDAEAFF
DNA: TGTGCCAGCTCCGGGGGGGAGGACGCTGAAGCTTTCTTT

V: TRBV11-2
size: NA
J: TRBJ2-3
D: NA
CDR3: CASSFGAGSTDTQYF
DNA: TGTGCCAGCAGCTTTGGGGCAGGGAGCACAGATACGCAGTATTTT